This T cell receptor beta chain was identified during a study of blood T cell repertoires in COVID-19. Study summary: Specimens from acute and convalescent COVID-19 originated in the United States, Italy and Spain. Sample material is recorded as cDNA or gDNA derived from T cells, B-cell-depleted T cells, or PBMCs.

Trimming shortened V by 0 bases and J by 5 bases, and 16 bases separated the two germline ends. The CDR3 is 16 amino acids. CDR1 is MNHEY and CDR2 is SMNVEV in the germline V gene (reference sequence). This clone was observed a few times. Per the study methods: Using reference gene primer amplification, nucleated cell counts were estimated. Sequencing was performed with immunoSEQ multiplex PCR; in TCRdb, only in-frame clones are kept and a portion is missing. From that table come the V and J calls and clone size; the DNA was used to work out D and trimming. The sample lists some 140,000 clones, 65% to 80% seen once, with under 15% in the top ten.

This sequence originates from a man older than 75 with acute or convalescent COVID-19. The chain carries TRBV27 and TRBJ1-2, with D hard to call. The material sequenced was peripheral blood. CDR3 DNA: TGTGCCAGCAGTTTATCTCGACACGAGTTGTGGTATGGCTACACCTTC. It codes for CASSLSRHELWYGYTF.